Each of the 21 T cell receptor beta chains below was sequenced from the same sample in a study of early T cells in non-severe SARS-CoV-2 infection. TCRdb reanalysed the 5' RACE reads using MiXCR and keeps one entry per CDR3 protein. The sample contains some 49,000 distinct CDR3 sequences, about 12% of which appear only once. The sample consisted of whole blood. These receptors were taken from an adult who was a healthcare worker with PCR-confirmed SARS-CoV-2 infection or an uninfected control (not recorded which).

The chain links TRBV3-1 to TRBJ2-5, with 7 bases identical to TRBD2. Germline trimming cut 1 base from V and 5 bases from J; bases unmatched to any gene: 10. The CDR3 loop spans 16 amino acids. CDR1 and CDR2 (germline): LGHDT, YNNKEL (reference sequence). CDR3 in amino acids: CASSQAGGLVAETQYF. CDR3 sequence (DNA): TGTGCCAGCAGCCAAGCGGGTGGACTAGTGGCGGAGACCCAGTACTTC.

The CDR3 is CASSESGRGDTQYF. The CDR3 nucleotides read TGCGCCAGCAGTGAGTCGGGCAGGGGAGATACGCAGTATTTT. This chain connects TRBV10-1 to TRBJ2-3; D perhaps matches TRBD1 (6 bases). The germline V and J ends were trimmed by 0 bases and 5 bases, with 9 bases remaining between them. Germline V lookup: CDR1 WNHNN, CDR2 SYGVQD (reference sequence). The CDR3 sequence is 14 residues long.

This clonotype was observed many times. V and J are TRBV2 and TRBJ2-4, with 7 bases matching TRBD1. Germline CDR1 SNHLY, CDR2 FYNNEI. After removal of 0 bases from V and 9 bases from J, the junction contained 8 bases not matched to a gene. CDR3 length equals 15 residues. The CDR3 spells CASSEALGGRSIQYF. The CDR3 bases are TGTGCCAGCAGTGAAGCGCTAGGGGGCCGTAGCATTCAGTACTTC. The full variable domain, completed using reference TRBV2 and TRBJ2-4, is EPEVTQTPSHQVTQMGQEVILRCVPISNHLYFYWYRQILGQKVEFLVSFYNNEISEKSEIFDDQFSVERPDGSNFTLKIRSTKLEDSAMYFCASSEALGGRSIQYFGAGTRLSVL.

This clonotype was counted between two and nine times. The chain combines TRBV12-3 or TRBV12-4 with TRBJ1-5; 7 bases match TRBD1. The CDR3 spans 15 residues. J was trimmed by 2 bases and V by 6 bases; bases with no gene match: 7. The CDR3 loop is CASRSTGEGNQPQHF. In DNA form, the CDR3 reads TGTGCCAGCAGGAGTACAGGGGAAGGCAATCAGCCCCAGCATTTT.

This rearrangement joins TRBV7-2 to TRBJ2-1; 7 nucleotides line up with TRBD2. CDR1 is SGHTA, CDR2 FQGNSA, per germline. This CDR3 is 16 amino acids long. Germline trimming cut 1 base from V and 0 bases from J; bases unmatched to any gene: 3. CDR3 sequence reads: CASSLDGGSSYNEQFF. The CDR3 bases are TGTGCCAGCAGCTTAGATGGCGGGAGCTCCTACAATGAGCAGTTCTTC.

The chain combines TRBV12-3 or TRBV12-4 with TRBJ2-1; D ambiguous. CDR3 length equals 12 residues. Trimming removed 2 bases at V and 9 bases at J, with 8 bases between. For the CDR3, the DNA is TGTGCCAGCAGTTTACTGGCTGGTGAGCAGTTCTTC. Its translation is CASSLLAGEQFF.

This clonotype appeared many times. The chain links TRBV9 to TRBJ1-3, with unresolved D. Germline V CDR1 and CDR2: SGDLS, YYNGEE. There are 18 residues in the CDR3. V shed 4 bases and J shed 1 base, with 21 bases lying between them. The CDR3 is CASSKEAEYWSSGNTIYF. The CDR3 DNA sequence: TGTGCCAGCAGCAAAGAGGCGGAGTATTGGAGTTCTGGAAACACCATATATTTT.

In its sample, this clonotype was seen many times. The chain links TRBV6-5 to TRBJ1-1; D remains unclear. Trimming pared 4 bases from V and 0 bases from J, leaving 6 bases between. Germline assignment: CDR1 MNHEY and CDR2 SVGAGI. The CDR3 is 13 amino acids. CDR3 nucleotide sequence: TGTGCCAGCAGTTCCCCCCTGAACACTGAAGCTTTCTTT. Its translation: CASSSPLNTEAFF.

This clonotype appeared a few times. This chain connects TRBV29-1 to TRBJ2-3; 10 positions match TRBD2. CDR1 and CDR2 from the germline V gene are SQVTM and ANQGSEA. The CDR3 is 18 residues long. The J segment lost 1 base and the V segment lost 0 bases, leaving 10 bases of the junction unmatched. CDR3 protein: CSVEDLVAGGHRTDTQYF. CDR3 nucleotide sequence: TGCAGCGTTGAAGATCTGGTAGCGGGGGGCCATCGCACAGATACGCAGTATTTT.

This clonotype was counted at least ten times. The chain is built from TRBV6-1 and TRBJ1-3; 7 bases agree with TRBD1. Looked up from germline, CDR1 is MNHNS and CDR2 is SASEGT. The CDR3 is made up of 17 amino acids. V dropped 11 bases and J dropped 0; count of bases not matched to a gene: 16. CDR3 sequence: CASRYFTGASSGNTIYF. The DNA of the CDR3 is TGTGCCTCTCGTTACTTTACAGGGGCGAGCTCTGGAAACACCATATATTTT.

This clonotype occurred a few times. The chain uses TRBV28 and TRBJ1-2; D remains ambiguous. V lost 3 bases and J lost 4, with 9 bases in between. Per the germline V gene, CDR1 is MDHEN and CDR2 is SYDVKM. The CDR3 consists of 13 residues. This CDR3 reads CASSFGQSYGYTF. CDR3 bases: TGTGCCAGCAGTTTTGGTCAGAGCTATGGCTACACCTTC.

V gene TRBV19 combines with J gene TRBJ2-7; 8 bases line up with TRBD2. The CDR3 is made up of 15 amino acids. The V gene end was trimmed by 1 base and the J gene end by 1 base; junction bases not matched to a gene: 3. Looked up from germline, CDR1 is LNHDA and CDR2 is SQIVND (reference sequence). The CDR3: CASSIGGRHSYEQYF. DNA of the CDR3: TGTGCCAGTAGTATAGGCGGGAGGCATTCCTACGAGCAGTACTTC. Full variable domain (rest looked up from reference TRBV19 and TRBJ2-7): DGGITQSPKYLFRKEGQNVTLSCEQNLNHDAMYWYRQDPGQGLRLIYYSQIVNDFQKGDIAEGYSVSREKKESFPLTVTSAQKNPTAFYLCASSIGGRHSYEQYFGPGTRLTVT.

The chain has TRBV5-5 and TRBJ2-2; 8 bases agree with TRBD1. This CDR3 is built from 16 residues. Trimming removed 5 bases from V and 4 bases from J; junction bases left unmatched: 10. Germline V gene data show CDR1 as SGHKS and CDR2 as YYEKEE (reference sequence). In nucleotides, the CDR3 is TGTGCCAGCAGTGAGTGGACAGGGATACGCACCGGGGAGCTGTTTTTT. Its protein product is CASSEWTGIRTGELFF.

This clonotype was observed a handful of times. The chain joins TRBV29-1 to TRBJ2-1, with 8 bases that match TRBD2. V dropped 6 bases and J dropped 6; count of bases not matched to a gene: 7. The CDR3 runs 13 residues. Germline lookup yields CDR1 SQVTM and CDR2 ANQGSEA. CDR3 amino acids: CSVGGGPSNEQFF. CDR3 nucleotides: TGCAGCGTGGGCGGGGGGCCCTCCAATGAGCAGTTCTTC.

This clonotype came up many times. The J gene is TRBJ1-2, the V gene TRBV6-1; no reliable D call. The ends were cut back, 0 bases at V and 3 bases at J, with 8 bases in the middle. This CDR3 comprises 14 residues. CDR1 and CDR2 (germline): MNHNS, SASEGT. The CDR3 protein is CASSEATADYGYTF. The CDR3 DNA follows: TGTGCCAGCAGTGAAGCAACGGCAGACTATGGCTACACCTTC.

The chain links TRBV12-3 or TRBV12-4 to TRBJ2-7, with TRBD2 matching over 10 bases. V gave up 7 bases and J gave up 4 bases; unmatched junction bases: 10. The CDR3 sequence is 15 residues long. The CDR3 loop is CASTLGASGSYEQYF. DNA for the CDR3: TGTGCCAGCACCCTAGGAGCTAGCGGGAGTTACGAGCAGTACTTC.

This clonotype showed up many times. The chain joins TRBV29-1 to TRBJ2-7, with TRBD2 as a possible D gene (5 bases). The V end was cut by 7 bases, the J end by 0 bases, with 10 bases between. The CDR3 spans 12 residues. The V gene's germline CDR1 is SQVTM and CDR2 ANQGSEA. In nucleotides, the CDR3 is TGCAGCGCCCTCCGGGACTCCTACGAGCAGTACTTC. Residues: CSALRDSYEQYF.

The V call is TRBV9, the J call TRBJ2-1; D perhaps matches TRBD1 (6 bases). Germline loops: CDR1 SGDLS, CDR2 YYNGEE. The CDR3 runs 15 residues. V lost 1 base to trimming and J lost 6 bases, with 14 bases between them. The CDR3 nucleotides read TGTGCCAGCAGCGTATCGGACAGCGTGGGCAATGAGCAGTTCTTC. This encodes CASSVSDSVGNEQFF.

There are many counts of this clonotype. In nucleotides, the CDR3 is TGCAGTGCTAGATATCGGGGGTGGAATTCACCCCTCCACTTT. This translates into CSARYRGWNSPLHF. The chain is built from TRBV20-1 and TRBJ1-6, with D tentatively TRBD1 (5 bases). The CDR3 sequence is 14 residues long. Germline CDR1 is DFQATT and CDR2 is SNEGSKA (reference sequence). The V end lost 2 bases, the J end lost 7 bases, and 12 bases lay between the germline ends.

This clonotype has a handful of counts. This sequence joins TRBV19 and TRBJ2-1; 9 nucleotides align to TRBD2. The CDR3 totals 15 residues. Germline CDR1 reads LNHDA; CDR2 reads SQIVND (reference sequence). V trimming: 5 bases; J trimming: 7 bases; junction bases outside the gene matches: 9. CDR3 sequence reads: CASSPIAGARNEQFF. The CDR3 nucleotides are TGTGCCAGTAGTCCTATAGCGGGAGCGCGGAATGAGCAGTTCTTC.

This chain connects TRBV7-8 to TRBJ1-1, with D possibly matching TRBD1 (5 bases). V shed 2 bases and J shed 6 bases, with 10 bases lying between them. The germline CDR1 and CDR2 sequences are SGHVS and FQNEAQ. The CDR3 length is 13 residues. DNA of the CDR3: TGTGCCAGCAGCTTAAGGGAAGGGGCTGAAGCTTTCTTT. Translated: CASSLREGAEAFF.